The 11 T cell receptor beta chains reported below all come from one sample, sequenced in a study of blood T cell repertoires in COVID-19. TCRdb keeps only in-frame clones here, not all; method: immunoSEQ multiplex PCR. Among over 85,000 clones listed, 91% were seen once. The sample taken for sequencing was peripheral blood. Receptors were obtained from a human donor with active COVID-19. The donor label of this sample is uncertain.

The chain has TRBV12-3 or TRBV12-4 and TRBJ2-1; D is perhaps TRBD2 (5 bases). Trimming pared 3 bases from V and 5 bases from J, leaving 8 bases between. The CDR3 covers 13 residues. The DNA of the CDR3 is TGTGCCAGCAGTTTCAACGGGGACAATGAGCAGTTCTTC. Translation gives CASSFNGDNEQFF.

DNA of the CDR3: TGTGCCAGCAGCTTAAGAGACTCTGGGGCCAACGTCCTGACTTTC. Protein product: CASSLRDSGANVLTF. This chain links TRBV7-2 with TRBJ2-6; D is ambiguous. CDR3 length equals 15 residues. CDR1 SGHTA and CDR2 FQGNSA come from the germline V gene. V shed 2 bases and J shed 0 bases, with 5 bases lying between them.

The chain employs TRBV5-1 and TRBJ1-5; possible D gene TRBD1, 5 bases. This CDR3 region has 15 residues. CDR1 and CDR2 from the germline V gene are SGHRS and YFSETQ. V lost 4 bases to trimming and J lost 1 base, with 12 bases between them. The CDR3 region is CASSPGHLSNQPQHF. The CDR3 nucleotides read TGCGCCAGCAGCCCCGGACACCTGAGCAATCAGCCCCAGCATTTT. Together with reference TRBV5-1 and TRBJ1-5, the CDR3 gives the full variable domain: KAGVTQTPRYLIKTRGQQVTLSCSPISGHRSVSWYQQTPGQGLQFLFEYFSETQRNKGNFPGRFSGRQFSNSRSEMNVSTLELGDSALYLCASSPGHLSNQPQHFGDGTRLSIL.

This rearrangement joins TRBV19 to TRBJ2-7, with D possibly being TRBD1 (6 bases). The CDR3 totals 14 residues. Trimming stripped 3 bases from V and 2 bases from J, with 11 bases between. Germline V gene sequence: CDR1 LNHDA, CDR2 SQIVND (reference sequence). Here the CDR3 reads CASSIGRGPYEQYF. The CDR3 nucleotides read TGTGCCAGTAGTATCGGCAGGGGACCCTACGAGCAGTACTTC.

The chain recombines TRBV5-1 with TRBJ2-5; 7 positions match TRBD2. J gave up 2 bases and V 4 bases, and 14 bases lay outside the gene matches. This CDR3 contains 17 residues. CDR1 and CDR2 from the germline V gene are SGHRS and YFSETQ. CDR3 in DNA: TGCGCCAGCAGCCATGGGAGGGGCGGGGCCACTCAAGAGACCCAGTACTTC. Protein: CASSHGRGGATQETQYF.

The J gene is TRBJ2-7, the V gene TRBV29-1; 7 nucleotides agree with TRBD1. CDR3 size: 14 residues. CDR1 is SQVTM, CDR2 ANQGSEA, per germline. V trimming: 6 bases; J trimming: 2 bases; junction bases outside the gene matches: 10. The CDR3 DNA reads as TGCAGCGTCACTGGAGGAACAGGGGCCTACGAGCAGTACTTC. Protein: CSVTGGTGAYEQYF.

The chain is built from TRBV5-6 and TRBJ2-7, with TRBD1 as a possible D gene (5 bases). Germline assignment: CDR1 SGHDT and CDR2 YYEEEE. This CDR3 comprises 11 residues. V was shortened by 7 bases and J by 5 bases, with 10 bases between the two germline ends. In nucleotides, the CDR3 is TGTGCCAGCTCTAGACAGAACGAGCAGTACTTC. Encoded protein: CASSRQNEQYF. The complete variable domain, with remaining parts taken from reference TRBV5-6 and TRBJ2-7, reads DAGVTQSPTHLIKTRGQQVTLRCSPKSGHDTVSWYQQALGQGPQFIFQYYEEEERQRGNFPDRFSGHQFPNYSSELNVNALLLGDSALYLCASSRQNEQYFGPGTRLTVT.

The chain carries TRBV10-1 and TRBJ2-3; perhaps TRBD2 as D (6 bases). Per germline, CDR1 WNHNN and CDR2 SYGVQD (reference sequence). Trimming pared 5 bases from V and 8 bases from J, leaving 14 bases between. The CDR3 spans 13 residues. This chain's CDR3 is CASSKTRSGTQYF. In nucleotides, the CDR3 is TGCGCCAGCAGTAAGACTAGGTCTGGTACGCAGTATTTT.

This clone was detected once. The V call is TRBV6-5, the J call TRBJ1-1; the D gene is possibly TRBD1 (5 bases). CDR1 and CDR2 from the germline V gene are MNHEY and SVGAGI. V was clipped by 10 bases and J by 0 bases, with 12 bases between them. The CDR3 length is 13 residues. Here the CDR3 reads CATRRGMNTEAFF. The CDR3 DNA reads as TGTGCCACCAGAAGGGGTATGAACACTGAAGCTTTCTTT.

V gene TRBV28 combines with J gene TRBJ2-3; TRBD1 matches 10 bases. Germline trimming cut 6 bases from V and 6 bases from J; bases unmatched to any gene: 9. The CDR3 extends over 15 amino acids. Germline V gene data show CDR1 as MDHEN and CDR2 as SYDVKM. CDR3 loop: CASSRRTGGVDTQYF. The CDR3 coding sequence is TGTGCCAGCAGCCGACGGACAGGGGGTGTGGATACGCAGTATTTT. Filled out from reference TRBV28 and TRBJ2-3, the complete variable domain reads DVKVTQSSRYLVKRTGEKVFLECVQDMDHENMFWYRQDPGLGLRLIYFSYDVKMKEKGDIPEGYSVSREKKERFSLILESASTNQTSMYLCASSRRTGGVDTQYFGPGTRLTVL.

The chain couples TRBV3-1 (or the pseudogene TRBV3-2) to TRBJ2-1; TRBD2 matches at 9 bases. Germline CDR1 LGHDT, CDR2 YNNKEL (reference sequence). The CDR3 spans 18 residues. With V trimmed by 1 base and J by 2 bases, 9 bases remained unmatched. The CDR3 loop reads CASSQVDSGGPTYNEQFF. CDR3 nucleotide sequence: TGTGCCAGCAGCCAAGTGGATAGCGGGGGCCCGACCTACAATGAGCAGTTCTTC.